These 14 T cell receptor beta chains share one sample of origin, sequenced in a study of T cell responses to AZD1222 COVID-19 vaccine. Method: immunoSEQ multiplex PCR; TCRdb's copy keeps in-frame clones and lacks some. Counted here are 150,000 or so clones, roughly 80% occurring once; the ten biggest clones make up over 4%. The material was peripheral blood, obtained on day 0 of MenACWY control vaccination. The receptors shown here come from an adult in good health.

V and J are TRBV5-4 and TRBJ2-5, with TRBD2 matching 11 bases. With 4 bases clipped from V and 5 bases from J, the junction kept 7 bases outside the gene matches. There are 15 residues in the CDR3. From germline, CDR1 is SGHNT and CDR2 YYREEE (reference sequence). CDR3 amino acids: CASSDKSSGRETQYF. Written as DNA, the CDR3 is TGTGCCAGCAGCGATAAGTCTAGCGGGAGGGAGACCCAGTACTTC.

CDR3 region: CASSIGGQGFPEAFF. CDR3 sequence (DNA): TGTGCCAGTAGTATTGGGGGACAGGGGTTTCCTGAAGCTTTCTTT. The chain combines TRBV19 with TRBJ1-1, with 10 bases lining up with TRBD1. The J segment lost 6 bases and the V segment lost 3 bases, leaving 7 bases of the junction unmatched. CDR1 and CDR2 from the germline V gene are LNHDA and SQIVND (reference sequence). The CDR3 spans 15 residues.

The chain carries TRBV3-1 (or the pseudogene TRBV3-2) and TRBJ1-1, with D possibly TRBD1 on 5 matching bases. CDR1 and CDR2 from the germline V gene are LGHDT and YNNKEL (reference sequence). The V end was cut by 1 base, the J end by 6 bases, with 18 bases between. The CDR3 covers 16 residues. The CDR3 nucleotides read TGTGCCAGCAGCCAAGGGGGGAAGGAGAGACGGTCTGAAGCTTTCTTT. This translates into CASSQGGKERRSEAFF.

This clone showed up just a few times. The chain joins TRBV6-1 to TRBJ1-2, with no clear D. The V gene lost 0 bases and the J gene lost 4 bases, with 9 bases spanning the gap. The CDR3 contains 14 residues. Germline CDR1 is MNHNS and CDR2 is SASEGT. The CDR3 region is CASSEAGESYGYTF. DNA for the CDR3: TGTGCCAGCAGTGAAGCGGGAGAAAGCTATGGCTACACCTTC.

The chain uses TRBV5-4 and TRBJ2-7; 15 bases fit TRBD2. J lost 4 bases, V lost 4 bases, and 6 bases had no gene match. This CDR3 spans 16 amino acids. The germline V gene has CDR1 SGHNT and CDR2 YYREEE (reference sequence). CDR3 protein: CASSPGTSGGRYEQYV. In nucleotides, the CDR3 is TGTGCCAGCAGCCCGGGGACTAGCGGGGGGCGGTACGAGCAGTACGTC.

The rearrangement links TRBV11-2 to TRBJ2-1; 7 bases match TRBD2. CDR3 size: 16 residues. V trimming: 4 bases; J trimming: 5 bases; junction bases outside the gene matches: 11. The V gene's germline CDR1 is SGHAT and CDR2 FQNNGV. The CDR3, as DNA: TGTGCCAGCAGCTCCCTTAGGTCGACTAGCCACAATGAGCAGTTCTTC. Protein product: CASSSLRSTSHNEQFF.

The chain uses TRBV20-1 and TRBJ1-4; no definite D call. The germline gives CDR1 DFQATT, CDR2 SNEGSKA (reference sequence). Deletions cut 0 bases from V and 7 bases from J, with 3 bases between. This CDR3 spans 11 amino acids. The CDR3 nucleotides read TGCAGTGCTAGAGACGGTGAAAAACTGTTTTTT. Amino acids: CSARDGEKLFF.

There are a few counts of this clone. The V gene is TRBV7-9, the J gene TRBJ1-4, with D tentatively TRBD1 (5 bases). The CDR3 is made up of 13 amino acids. Germline lookup yields CDR1 SEHNR and CDR2 FQNEAQ (reference sequence). Trimming cost V 5 bases and J 7 bases, with 11 bases left between them. The CDR3 is CASSASGTEKLFF. The CDR3 DNA reads TGTGCCAGCAGCGCATCAGGGACTGAAAAACTGTTTTTT.

The chain carries TRBV5-1 and TRBJ2-2; TRBD1 matches 9 bases. The CDR3 contains 14 residues. From germline, CDR1 is SGHRS and CDR2 YFSETQ. J gave up 7 bases and V 4 bases, and 5 bases lay outside the gene matches. The CDR3 sequence: CASSRDREGGELFF. The CDR3 bases are TGCGCCAGCAGCCGGGACAGGGAAGGCGGGGAGCTGTTTTTT.

This clone occurred a few times. The chain is built from TRBV14 and TRBJ2-1; TRBD2 agrees at 8 bases. The CDR3 is 15 amino acids. Germline loops: CDR1 SGHDN, CDR2 FVKESK. The V segment lost 1 base and the J segment 7 bases; nucleotides outside the gene matches: 6. CDR3: CASSQGDQRGNEQFF. In DNA, the CDR3 is TGTGCCAGCAGCCAAGGAGACCAGCGGGGGAATGAGCAGTTCTTC. The full variable domain, rest sourced from reference TRBV14 and TRBJ2-1, is EAGVTQFPSHSVIEKGQTVTLRCDPISGHDNLYWYRRVMGKEIKFLLHFVKESKQDESGMPNNRFLAERTGGTYSTLKVQPAELEDSGVYFCASSQGDQRGNEQFFGPGTRLTVL.

The chain couples TRBV9 to TRBJ2-5; 9 positions match TRBD2. From germline, CDR1 is SGDLS and CDR2 YYNGEE. The CDR3 consists of 16 residues. With 4 bases clipped from V and 2 bases from J, the junction kept 9 bases outside the gene matches. Here the CDR3 reads CASSIRVAGEQETQYF. For the CDR3, the DNA is TGTGCCAGCAGCATCCGGGTAGCGGGGGAACAAGAGACCCAGTACTTC.

J is TRBJ1-2 and V is TRBV5-6, with 7 bases identical to TRBD1. From germline, CDR1 is SGHDT and CDR2 YYEEEE. Trimming cost V 0 bases and J 2 bases; bases outside gene matches: 1. CDR3 length equals 14 residues. CDR3 in amino acids: CASSLGQGNYGYTF. The DNA for the CDR3 is TGTGCCAGCAGCTTGGGACAGGGAAACTATGGCTACACCTTC.

CDR3: CASSQLASGVQETQYF. CDR3 DNA: TGTGCCAGCAGCCAGTTGGCTAGCGGCGTCCAAGAGACCCAGTACTTC. The chain carries TRBV3-1 (or the pseudogene TRBV3-2) and TRBJ2-5, with 7 bases lining up with TRBD2. With V trimmed by 3 bases and J by 1 base, 8 bases remained unmatched. The CDR3 loop spans 16 amino acids. CDR1 LGHDT and CDR2 YNNKEL come from the germline V gene (reference sequence).

This clone was seen more than once but under ten times. J is TRBJ1-5 and V is TRBV28; tentative D call: TRBD1 (6 bases). V dropped 3 bases and J dropped 5 bases, with 14 bases sitting between them. There are 15 residues in the CDR3. Germline V gene data show CDR1 as MDHEN and CDR2 as SYDVKM. CDR3 region: CASSFGGRKDQPQHF. CDR3 coding DNA: TGTGCCAGCAGTTTCGGGGGGCGAAAGGATCAGCCCCAGCATTTT. Full variable domain (remainder filled in from reference TRBV28 and TRBJ1-5): DVKVTQSSRYLVKRTGEKVFLECVQDMDHENMFWYRQDPGLGLRLIYFSYDVKMKEKGDIPEGYSVSREKKERFSLILESASTNQTSMYLCASSFGGRKDQPQHFGDGTRLSIL.